This TCR beta chain was retrieved from a study of blood T cell repertoires in COVID-19. Study details: The samples span acute and convalescent COVID-19 from the United States, Italy and Spain. PBMCs, B-cell-depleted T cells, or T cells were the source of the cDNA or gDNA that made up the material.

Authors' processing steps: Amplification of reference gene primers was used by the study to estimate nucleated cell counts. Generated by immunoSEQ multiplex PCR, the TCRdb table keeps only in-frame clones and is missing some. D and trimming were read from the DNA, whereas the V and J calls and clone size are those reported in that table. The table shows roughly 240,000 clones, with 65% to 90% occurring only once. The trim removed 4 bases at V and 6 bases at J, leaving 6 bases unmatched. There are 14 residues in the CDR3. The V gene's germline CDR1 is SGHRS and CDR2 YFSETQ. V and J are TRBV5-1 and TRBJ2-1, with 8 bases matching TRBD1. The sequenced sample consisted of peripheral blood. The TCR was taken from a woman in her seventies with acute or convalescent COVID-19. The CDR3 protein is CASSPGQGINEQFF. As DNA, the CDR3 is TGCGCCAGCAGCCCAGGACAGGGTATCAATGAGCAGTTCTTC.